The rows below give T cell receptor beta chains drawn from one sample of a study of neurological immune-mediated disorders. TCRdb analysed the 5' RACE reads with MiXCR anew, one entry per CDR3 protein. The sample records about 59,000 distinct CDR3 sequences, more than 20% being singletons. Specimen: PBMCs. The receptors originated from a man in his 60s with HTLV-1-associated myelopathy (HAM/TSP). Each CDR3 is given with its conserved first and last residue. A D gene is named only where the DNA matches it firmly. Size is stated for part of the rows, as once, few or many counts, or as a class when the clone is expanded.

clone_size	v_call	j_call	d_call	cdr3_aa	cdr3_nt
few	TRBV5-1	TRBJ2-5	TRBD2	CASSLPSGSEETQYF	TGCGCCAGCAGCTTGCCTAGCGGGAGTGAAGAGACCCAGTACTTC
many	TRBV6-5	TRBJ2-2	NA	CASSCGKVGGELFF	TGTGCCAGCAGTTGTGGGAAAGTGGGCGGGGAGCTGTTTTTT
NA	TRBV6-5	TRBJ2-1	NA	CASSYSNSVDEQFF	TGTGCCAGCAGTTACTCGAACTCCGTGGATGAGCAGTTCTTC
many	TRBV20-1	TRBJ1-1	NA	CSAAPQKVTEAFF	TGCAGTGCCGCGCCCCAGAAGGTCACTGAAGCTTTCTTT
many	TRBV29-1	TRBJ2-5	NA	CSVDNWGEETQYF	TGCAGCGTTGACAACTGGGGCGAAGAGACCCAGTACTTC
many	TRBV27	TRBJ2-1	TRBD2	CASSLSGRVNEQFF	TGTGCCAGCTCCCTTAGCGGGAGGGTAAATGAGCAGTTCTTC
NA	TRBV2	TRBJ2-3	NA	CASSEDWGADTQYF	TGTGCCAGCAGTGAAGATTGGGGGGCAGATACGCAGTATTTT
NA	TRBV2	TRBJ2-7	NA	CASSDRVEQYF	TGTGCCAGCAGTGACAGGGTCGAGCAGTACTTC
many	TRBV5-5	TRBJ1-2	NA	CASSFPGKGGYTF	TGTGCCAGCAGCTTTCCGGGGAAGGGTGGCTACACCTTC
many	TRBV6-5	TRBJ2-3	NA	CASRSGLARDTQYF	TGTGCCAGCAGGTCAGGGCTAGCCCGAGATACGCAGTATTTT
few	TRBV20-1	TRBJ2-1	NA	CSARPTGLSYNEQFF	TGCAGTGCTAGGCCTACAGGGCTTTCCTACAATGAGCAGTTCTTC
many	TRBV5-1	TRBJ2-3	NA	CASSPDGAYSTDTQYF	TGCGCCAGCAGCCCGGACGGAGCCTATAGCACAGATACGCAGTATTTT
NA	TRBV20-1	TRBJ1-1	NA	CSAPGMNTEAFF	TGCAGTGCTCCTGGGATGAACACTGAAGCCTTCTTT
many	TRBV29-1	TRBJ2-2	TRBD1	CSVDRATGELFF	TGCAGCGTGGACAGGGCCACCGGGGAGCTGTTTTTT
NA	TRBV11-2	TRBJ1-3	TRBD1	CASSLEGQLGNTIYF	TGTGCCAGCAGCTTAGAGGGACAGCTTGGAAACACCATATATTTT
many	TRBV12-3/TRBV12-4	TRBJ2-1	NA	CASSLPGTPHNEQFF	TGTGCCAGCAGTTTACCGGGGACCCCGCACAATGAGCAGTTCTTC
NA	TRBV15	TRBJ1-1	NA	CATSRDRRTEAFF	TGTGCCACCAGCAGAGATCGGAGAACTGAAGCTTTCTTT
many	TRBV28	TRBJ1-2	NA	CASRLSRGTGYTF	TGTGCCAGCAGGCTCTCCAGGGGTACTGGCTACACCTTC